This entry describes one TCR beta chain. Its antigen is unidentified. The protocol was immunoSEQ multiplex PCR, while the TCRdb copy is restricted to in-frame clones and leaves out a portion. The sample consists of 300,000 to 450,000 clones, 75% to 90% of them appearing once. This sample is drawn from a study of cytomegalovirus exposure and HLA in healthy donors. General study findings and limits: Rare TCR sequences predominated, though certain public TCRs were found in many donors.

These donors were members of the approximately 110-subject validation cohort, a group separate from the approximately 620-subject first cohort. Sequencing input: PBMCs. This receptor was taken from a woman between 18 and 29 years old in good health and CMV-seronegative.

The CDR3 is CASSSGARATEAFF. The CDR3 nucleotides read TGTGCCAGTAGTAGCGGGGCGAGGGCCACTGAAGCTTTCTTT. The chain uses TRBV19 and TRBJ1-1; possibly TRBD1 for D (5 bases). This CDR3 is 14 amino acids long. Trimming removed 4 bases at V and 4 bases at J, with 13 bases between. Germline CDR1 and CDR2: LNHDA and SQIVND (reference sequence).